These T cell receptor beta chains were read from a single sample in a study of vaccination effects on CD4 cells after COVID-19. Libraries were prepared by immunoSEQ multiplex PCR; TCRdb keeps only in-frame clonotypes and omits some of them. The sample holds approximately 28,000 clones, approximately 70% seen once. These receptors lack a known antigen. The source was CD4+ T cells from PBMCs cultured with HCoV-NL63 spike peptides, collected before COVID-19 vaccination. Receptors were obtained from a human donor who received a COVID-19 vaccine. CDR3s include the opening cysteine and the closing phenylalanine or tryptophan. Each record gives: J gene, V gene, clone size, CDR3 length, D gene, CDR3 protein, CDR3 DNA. A D gene is named only where the DNA matches it firmly. Where a row states a size, it is once, few, many or the class of an expanded clone; other rows omit it.

J: TRBJ2-1; V: TRBV30; size: NA; length: 12; D: TRBD2; CDR3: CAWNLAGEKQFF; DNA: TGTGCCTGGAATCTAGCGGGGGAGAAGCAGTTCTTC
J: TRBJ2-7; V: TRBV19; size: NA; length: 15; D: NA; CDR3: CASSLHGGHSYEQYF; DNA: TGTGCCAGTAGTCTTCACGGGGGTCATTCCTACGAGCAGTACTTC
J: TRBJ2-2; V: TRBV29-1; size: NA; length: 14; D: NA; CDR3: CSALGGRNTGELFF; DNA: TGCAGCGCCCTCGGGGGGCGGAACACCGGGGAGCTGTTTTTT
J: TRBJ1-4; V: TRBV6-1; size: NA; length: 11; D: NA; CDR3: CASSEGGKLFF; DNA: TGTGCCAGCAGTGAGGGAGGCAAACTGTTTTTT
J: TRBJ1-5; V: TRBV5-6; size: NA; length: 14; D: NA; CDR3: CASSSGQFNQPQHF; DNA: TGTGCCAGCAGCTCCGGACAGTTCAATCAGCCCCAGCATTTT
J: TRBJ2-1; V: TRBV12-3/TRBV12-4; size: NA; length: 12; D: NA; CDR3: CASSWVVNEQFF; DNA: TGTGCCAGCAGTTGGGTGGTCAATGAGCAGTTCTTC
J: TRBJ2-7; V: TRBV10-3; size: NA; length: 11; D: TRBD1; CDR3: CAIQTGDEQYF; DNA: TGTGCCATACAGACAGGGGACGAGCAGTACTTC
J: TRBJ1-1; V: TRBV6-5; size: NA; length: 13; D: NA; CDR3: CASNIRGDTEAFF; DNA: TGTGCCAGCAATATACGAGGTGACACTGAAGCTTTCTTT
J: TRBJ1-5; V: TRBV6-5; size: NA; length: 15; D: TRBD1; CDR3: CAVGTDRGRNQPQHF; DNA: TGTGCCGTGGGAACGGACAGGGGGCGCAATCAGCCCCAGCATTTT
J: TRBJ1-4; V: TRBV14; size: few; length: 18; D: NA; CDR3: CASSPFGRSLTTNEKLFF; DNA: TGTGCCAGCAGCCCCTTCGGCAGGTCCCTCACAACTAATGAAAAACTGTTTTTT
J: TRBJ2-3; V: TRBV6-5; size: NA; length: 13; D: TRBD1; CDR3: CASRGTGKDTQYF; DNA: TGTGCCAGCAGGGGGACAGGGAAAGATACGCAGTATTTT
J: TRBJ1-6; V: TRBV6-5; size: NA; length: 14; D: TRBD1; CDR3: CASRTGQANSPLHF; DNA: TGTGCCAGCAGGACGGGACAGGCTAATTCACCCCTCCACTTT
J: TRBJ1-1; V: TRBV19; size: NA; length: 10; D: NA; CDR3: CATGRTEAFF; DNA: TGTGCCACAGGGAGGACTGAAGCTTTCTTT
J: TRBJ1-1; V: TRBV3-1/TRBV3-2; size: few; length: 13; D: NA; CDR3: CASSSRAGSEAFF; DNA: TGTGCCAGCAGCTCCAGGGCAGGGTCTGAAGCTTTCTTT
J: TRBJ2-1; V: TRBV30; size: once; length: 14; D: NA; CDR3: CAWKGHSSYNEQFF; DNA: TGTGCCTGGAAGGGCCACAGCTCCTACAATGAGCAGTTCTTC
J: TRBJ1-6; V: TRBV5-1; size: few; length: 15; D: NA; CDR3: CASRLDSGAGSPLHF; DNA: TGCGCCAGCAGATTAGACAGCGGGGCGGGATCACCCCTCCACTTT
J: TRBJ1-6; V: TRBV7-2; size: NA; length: 16; D: NA; CDR3: CASTAGWGAGNSPLHF; DNA: TGTGCCAGCACCGCCGGGTGGGGGGCCGGGAATTCACCCCTCCACTTT
J: TRBJ1-5; V: TRBV18; size: once; length: 14; D: NA; CDR3: CASSLNEGGQPQHF; DNA: TGTGCCAGCTCACTCAACGAGGGTGGTCAGCCCCAGCATTTT
J: TRBJ1-2; V: TRBV2; size: NA; length: 15; D: NA; CDR3: CASSEGRGVSYGYTF; DNA: TGTGCCAGCAGTGAAGGCAGGGGAGTAAGCTATGGCTACACCTTC
J: TRBJ2-3; V: TRBV19; size: NA; length: 14; D: NA; CDR3: CASSRRWGTDTQYF; DNA: TGTGCCAGTAGTCGACGTTGGGGCACAGATACGCAGTATTTT
J: TRBJ1-2; V: TRBV9; size: NA; length: 13; D: NA; CDR3: CASSVQPGLGYTF; DNA: TGTGCCAGCAGCGTACAACCTGGCCTGGGCTACACCTTC
J: TRBJ2-7; V: TRBV6-2/TRBV6-3; size: NA; length: 14; D: TRBD2; CDR3: CASSYTAGGGEQYF; DNA: TGTGCCAGCAGTTACACAGCGGGAGGTGGTGAGCAGTACTTC
J: TRBJ2-7; V: TRBV5-1; size: NA; length: 14; D: TRBD2; CDR3: CASSSTSGIHEQYF; DNA: TGCGCCAGCAGCTCGACTAGCGGGATCCACGAGCAGTACTTC
J: TRBJ2-1; V: TRBV25-1; size: once; length: 15; D: TRBD2; CDR3: CASSGGTSGRNEQFF; DNA: TGTGCCAGCAGTGGCGGGACTAGCGGGAGGAATGAGCAGTTCTTC
J: TRBJ1-2; V: TRBV5-1; size: NA; length: 14; D: TRBD1; CDR3: CASSRGQGADGYTF; DNA: TGCGCCAGCAGCCGGGGGCAGGGGGCGGATGGCTACACCTTC
J: TRBJ1-5; V: TRBV18; size: NA; length: 13; D: NA; CDR3: CASSLEEGQPQHF; DNA: TGTGCCAGCTCACTAGAGGAAGGTCAGCCCCAGCATTTT
J: TRBJ2-1; V: TRBV13; size: NA; length: 12; D: NA; CDR3: CASSLGSEEQFF; DNA: TGTGCCAGCAGCTTAGGATCGGAGGAGCAGTTCTTC
J: TRBJ1-5; V: TRBV7-8; size: few; length: 15; D: NA; CDR3: CASSLGRASHQPQHF; DNA: TGTGCCAGCAGCTTAGGCAGGGCCTCTCATCAGCCCCAGCATTTT
J: TRBJ2-7; V: TRBV5-6; size: NA; length: 14; D: NA; CDR3: CASSLGGGGYEQYF; DNA: TGTGCCAGCAGCTTAGGAGGGGGAGGATACGAGCAGTACTTC
J: TRBJ1-1; V: TRBV12-3/TRBV12-4; size: NA; length: 13; D: NA; CDR3: CASTPDRRTEAFF; DNA: TGTGCCAGTACGCCCGACCGGAGGACTGAAGCTTTCTTT
J: TRBJ2-6; V: TRBV12-5; size: NA; length: 16; D: NA; CDR3: CASGLQGGQGANVLTF; DNA: TGTGCTAGTGGTTTGCAGGGGGGTCAGGGGGCCAACGTCCTGACTTTC
J: TRBJ1-2; V: TRBV7-8; size: NA; length: 18; D: NA; CDR3: CASSPIRTETSSNYGYTF; DNA: TGTGCCAGCAGCCCCATAAGGACGGAAACTTCGTCGAACTATGGCTACACCTTC
J: TRBJ2-5; V: TRBV3-1/TRBV3-2; size: NA; length: 17; D: NA; CDR3: CASSHSQVPDLQETQYF; DNA: TGTGCCAGCAGCCATTCGCAGGTTCCGGACCTCCAAGAGACCCAGTACTTC
J: TRBJ2-7; V: TRBV5-6; size: once; length: 16; D: TRBD1; CDR3: CASSARVGTGGYEQYF; DNA: TGTGCCAGCAGCGCCAGAGTAGGGACAGGGGGCTACGAGCAGTACTTC
J: TRBJ2-3; V: TRBV11-3; size: NA; length: 17; D: NA; CDR3: CASSLGVWGPGTDTQYF; DNA: TGTGCCAGCAGCTTAGGGGTGTGGGGGCCAGGCACAGATACGCAGTATTTT
J: TRBJ1-2; V: TRBV7-2; size: NA; length: 15; D: NA; CDR3: CASSLAVRANYGYTF; DNA: TGTGCCAGCAGCTTAGCGGTGAGAGCTAACTATGGCTACACCTTC
J: TRBJ1-3; V: TRBV12-3/TRBV12-4; size: NA; length: 13; D: TRBD1; CDR3: CASDREAGNTIYF; DNA: TGTGCCAGCGACAGGGAAGCAGGAAACACCATATATTTT